This TCR beta chain was obtained from a study of CD8 T cells in Susac syndrome. General study points: The study conceded that relatively few individuals underwent its TCR sequencing and HLA analysis.

A quantity of about 0.45 to 1 ug RNA underwent reverse transcription using random hexamers. A multiplex approach, immunoSEQ multiplex PCR, amplified TCR beta CDR3 across 54 Vbeta and 13 Jbeta. TCRdb itself ran the immunoSEQ multiplex PCR reads through MiXCR, one entry per CDR3 protein. The table lists just over 150,000 distinct CDR3 sequences, about 94% of them singletons. The length of the CDR3 is 16 residues. The germline CDR1 and CDR2 sequences are MNHEY and SMNVEV (reference sequence). After removal of 5 bases from V and 11 bases from J, the junction contained 18 bases not matched to a gene. Concerning this clonotype: Its antigen is still unknown.

Sequencing targeted TCR beta in T cells from blood (CD8+ and CD4+). TEMRA cells were enriched by FACS, while CD8+ and CD4+ T cells were obtained through a negative isolation that was performed magnetically. The sample consisted of CD8+ T cells from PBMCs. The clonotype was recovered from a human donor with multiple sclerosis. J is TRBJ1-5 and V is TRBV27; 7 bases fit TRBD1. CDR3 in DNA: TGTGCCAGCAGTCTCCACTCGGGACAGCGGGTATCGGCCCAGCATTTT. Translation: CASSLHSGQRVSAQHF.